The 4 T cell receptor beta chains below come from one sample, sequenced in a study of identifying expanded T cells in peripheral blood. Assay used: immunoSEQ multiplex PCR; TCRdb lists only in-frame clones, some missing. The sample shows approximately 59,000 clones, approximately 89% of them seen only once. The sequenced sample consisted of blood. These receptors came from a person between 18 and 69 years old in good health.

V usage is TRBV7-3 and J usage is TRBJ2-6; TRBD2 is a possible D gene (5 bases). CDR3 length equals 17 residues. V was trimmed by 2 bases and J by 0 bases, leaving 11 bases between them. From germline, CDR1 is SGHTA and CDR2 FQGTGA. The CDR3 region is CASSLYPGSSGANVLTF. In DNA form, the CDR3 reads TGTGCCAGCAGCTTATACCCGGGGAGCTCTGGGGCCAACGTCCTGACTTTC.

This rearrangement joins TRBV28 to TRBJ1-2; no reliable D call. This CDR3 comprises 12 residues. The germline CDR1 and CDR2 sequences are MDHEN and SYDVKM. With 2 bases removed from V and 6 bases from J, the gap between germline ends came to 7 bases. CDR3 in DNA: TGTGCCAGCAGTTTAGGGGTCAATGGCTACACCTTC. It yields the protein CASSLGVNGYTF.

The V call is TRBV28, the J call TRBJ1-4, with D unclear. CDR1 is MDHEN, CDR2 SYDVKM, per germline. The CDR3 has 12 amino acids. V was pared by 1 base and J by 7 bases, with 4 bases between. CDR3 residues: CASSLYGEKLFF. In DNA, the CDR3 is TGTGCCAGCAGTTTATACGGTGAAAAACTGTTTTTT.

The CDR3 region is CASSDQGMGGELFF. Written as DNA, the CDR3 is TGTGCCAGCAGTGACCAGGGGATGGGCGGGGAGCTGTTTTTT. This rearrangement joins TRBV2 to TRBJ2-2; possibly TRBD1 for D (6 bases). The CDR3 has 14 amino acids. The V end was cut by 3 bases, the J end by 7 bases, with 12 bases between. Germline V gives CDR1 SNHLY, CDR2 FYNNEI.